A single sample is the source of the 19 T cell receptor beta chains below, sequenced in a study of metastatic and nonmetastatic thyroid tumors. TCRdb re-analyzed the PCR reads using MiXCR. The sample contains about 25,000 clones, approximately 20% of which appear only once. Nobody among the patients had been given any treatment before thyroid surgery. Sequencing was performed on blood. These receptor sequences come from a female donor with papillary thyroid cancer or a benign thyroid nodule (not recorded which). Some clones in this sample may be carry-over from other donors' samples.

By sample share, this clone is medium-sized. In nucleotides, the CDR3 is TGTGCCAGCAGTTTACAGGGGGACACTGAAGCTTTCTTT. This encodes CASSLQGDTEAFF. V and J are TRBV12-3 or TRBV12-4 and TRBJ1-1; 7 nucleotides line up with TRBD1. The CDR3 is made up of 13 amino acids. The junction had 0 bases not matched to a gene; V was cut back by 2 bases and J by 3 bases.

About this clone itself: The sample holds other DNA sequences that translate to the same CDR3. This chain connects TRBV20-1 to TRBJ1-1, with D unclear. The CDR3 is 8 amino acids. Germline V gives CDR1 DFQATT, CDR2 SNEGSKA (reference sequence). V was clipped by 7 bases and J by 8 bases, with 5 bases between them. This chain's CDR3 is CSGTEAFF. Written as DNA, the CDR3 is TGCAGTGGTACCGAAGCTTTCTTT.

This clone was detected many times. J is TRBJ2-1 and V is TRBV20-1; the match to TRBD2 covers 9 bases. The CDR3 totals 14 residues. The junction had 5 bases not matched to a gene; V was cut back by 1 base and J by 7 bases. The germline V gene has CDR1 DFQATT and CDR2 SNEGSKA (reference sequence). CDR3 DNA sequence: TGCAGTGCTAGAGGCGGGGGGGCAGGGAATGAGCAGTTCTTC. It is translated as CSARGGGAGNEQFF.

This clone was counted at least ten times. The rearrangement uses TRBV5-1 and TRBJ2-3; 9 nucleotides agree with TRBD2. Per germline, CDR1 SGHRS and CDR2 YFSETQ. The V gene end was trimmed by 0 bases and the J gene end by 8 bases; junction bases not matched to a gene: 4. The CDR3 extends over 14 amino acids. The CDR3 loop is CASSLEAGGSTQYF. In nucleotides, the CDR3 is TGCGCCAGCAGCTTGGAGGCGGGAGGGAGTACGCAGTATTTT.

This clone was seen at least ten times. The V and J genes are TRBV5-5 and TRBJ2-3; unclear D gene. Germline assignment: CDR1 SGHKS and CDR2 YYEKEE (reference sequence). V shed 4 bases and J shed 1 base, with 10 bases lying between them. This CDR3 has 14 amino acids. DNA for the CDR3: TGTGCCAGCAGCGAGGTGACGGGCACAGATACGCAGTATTTT. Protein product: CASSEVTGTDTQYF.

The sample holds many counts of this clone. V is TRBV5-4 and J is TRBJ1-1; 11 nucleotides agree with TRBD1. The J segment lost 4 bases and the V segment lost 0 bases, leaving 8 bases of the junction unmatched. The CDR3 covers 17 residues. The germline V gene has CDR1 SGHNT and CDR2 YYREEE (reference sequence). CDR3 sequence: CASSLEGQGGDGTEAFF. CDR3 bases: TGTGCCAGCAGCTTGGAGGGACAGGGGGGGGATGGCACTGAAGCTTTCTTT.

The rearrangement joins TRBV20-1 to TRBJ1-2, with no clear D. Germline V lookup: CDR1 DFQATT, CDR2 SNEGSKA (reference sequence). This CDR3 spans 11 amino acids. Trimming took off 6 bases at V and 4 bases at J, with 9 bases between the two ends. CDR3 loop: CSARCSYGYTF. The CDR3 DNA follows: TGCAGTGCCAGGTGTTCCTATGGCTACACCTTC.

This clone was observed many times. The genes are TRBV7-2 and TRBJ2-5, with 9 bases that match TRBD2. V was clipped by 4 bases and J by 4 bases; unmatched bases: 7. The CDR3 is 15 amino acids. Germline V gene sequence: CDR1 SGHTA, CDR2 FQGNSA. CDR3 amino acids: CASSSQSGGRETQYF. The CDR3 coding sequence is TGTGCCAGCAGCTCACAAAGCGGGGGGCGAGAGACCCAGTACTTC.

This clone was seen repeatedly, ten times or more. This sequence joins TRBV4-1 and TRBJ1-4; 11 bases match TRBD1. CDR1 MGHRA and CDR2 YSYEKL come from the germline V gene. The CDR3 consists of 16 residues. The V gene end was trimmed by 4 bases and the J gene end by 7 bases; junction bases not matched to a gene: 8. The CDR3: CASSLSGGQGGEKLFF. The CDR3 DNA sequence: TGCGCCAGCAGCCTCTCCGGGGGACAGGGGGGTGAAAAACTGTTTTTT.

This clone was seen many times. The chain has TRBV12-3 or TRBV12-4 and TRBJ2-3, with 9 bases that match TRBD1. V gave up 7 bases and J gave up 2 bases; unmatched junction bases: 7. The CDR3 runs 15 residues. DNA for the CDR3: TGTGCCAGCACCCCCGGGACAGGGCCCACAGATACGCAGTATTTT. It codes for CASTPGTGPTDTQYF.

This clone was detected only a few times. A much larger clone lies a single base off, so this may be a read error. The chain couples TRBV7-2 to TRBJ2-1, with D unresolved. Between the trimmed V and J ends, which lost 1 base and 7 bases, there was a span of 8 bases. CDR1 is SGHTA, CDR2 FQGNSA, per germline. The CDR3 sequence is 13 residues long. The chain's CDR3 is CASSLESKNEQFF. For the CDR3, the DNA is TGTGCCAGCAGCTTAGAGTCCAAAAATGAGCAGTTCTTC.

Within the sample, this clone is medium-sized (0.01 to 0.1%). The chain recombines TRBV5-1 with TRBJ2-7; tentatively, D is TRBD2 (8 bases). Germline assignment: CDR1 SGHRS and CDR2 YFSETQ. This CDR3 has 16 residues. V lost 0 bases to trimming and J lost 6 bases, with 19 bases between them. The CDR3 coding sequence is TGCGCCAGCAGCTTGGGACAGGGACTAGATGGTCGCGAGCAGTACTTC. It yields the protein CASSLGQGLDGREQYF.

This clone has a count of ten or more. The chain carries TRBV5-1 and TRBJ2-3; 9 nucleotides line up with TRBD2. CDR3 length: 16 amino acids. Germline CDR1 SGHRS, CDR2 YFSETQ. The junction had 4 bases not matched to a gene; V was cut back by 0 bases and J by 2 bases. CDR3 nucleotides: TGCGCCAGCAGCTTGGAGGGCGGGGGGGACACAGATACGCAGTATTTT. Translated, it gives CASSLEGGGDTDTQYF.

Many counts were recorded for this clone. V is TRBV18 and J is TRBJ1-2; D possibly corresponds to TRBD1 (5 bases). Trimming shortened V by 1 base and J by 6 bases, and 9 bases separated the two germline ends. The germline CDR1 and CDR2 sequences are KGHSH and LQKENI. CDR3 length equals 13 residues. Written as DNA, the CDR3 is TGTGCCAGCTCACCACGGGGCAGGGATGGCTACACCTTC. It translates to CASSPRGRDGYTF.

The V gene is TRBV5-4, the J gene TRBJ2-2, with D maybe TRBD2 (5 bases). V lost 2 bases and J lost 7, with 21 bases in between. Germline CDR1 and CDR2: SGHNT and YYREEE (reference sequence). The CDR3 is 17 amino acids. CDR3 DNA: TGTGCCAGCAGCTTAGGACTCATCCCCAATTTAAACGGGGAGCTGTTTTTT. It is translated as CASSLGLIPNLNGELFF.

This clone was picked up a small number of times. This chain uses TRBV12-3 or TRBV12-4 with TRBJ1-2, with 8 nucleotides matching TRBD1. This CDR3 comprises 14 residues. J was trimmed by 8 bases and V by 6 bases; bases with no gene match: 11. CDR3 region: CASSFFQGARGYTF. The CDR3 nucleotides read TGTGCCAGCAGCTTCTTTCAGGGGGCCAGGGGCTACACCTTC.

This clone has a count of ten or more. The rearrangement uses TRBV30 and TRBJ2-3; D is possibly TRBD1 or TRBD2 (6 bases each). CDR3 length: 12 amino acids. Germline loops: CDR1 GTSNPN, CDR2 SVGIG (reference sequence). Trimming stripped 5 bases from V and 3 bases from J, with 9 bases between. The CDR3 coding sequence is TGTGCCTGGGGAGGGGGGACAGATACGCAGTATTTT. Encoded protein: CAWGGGTDTQYF.

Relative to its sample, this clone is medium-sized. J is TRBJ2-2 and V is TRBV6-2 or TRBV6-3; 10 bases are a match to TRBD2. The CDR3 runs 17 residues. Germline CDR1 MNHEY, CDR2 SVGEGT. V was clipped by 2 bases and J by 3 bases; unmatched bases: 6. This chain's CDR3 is CASSYQREGYHTGELFF. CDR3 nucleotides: TGTGCCAGCAGTTACCAGCGGGAGGGATACCACACCGGGGAGCTGTTTTTT.

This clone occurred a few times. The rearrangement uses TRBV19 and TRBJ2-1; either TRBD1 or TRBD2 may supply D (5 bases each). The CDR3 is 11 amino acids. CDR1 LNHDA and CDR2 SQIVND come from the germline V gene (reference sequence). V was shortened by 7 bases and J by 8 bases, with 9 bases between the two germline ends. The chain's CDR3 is CASMGRYEQFF. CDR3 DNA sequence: TGTGCCAGTATGGGACGGTATGAGCAGTTCTTC.